The next 16 T cell receptor beta chains were all read from a single sample in a study of CD8 T cells in Susac syndrome. Random hexamers primed reverse transcription of about 0.5 to 1 ug RNA. TCRdb redid the calling of the immunoSEQ multiplex PCR reads with MiXCR, one entry per CDR3 protein. The repertoire has 250,000 to 350,000 distinct CDR3 sequences, under 95% of them found once; the top ten carry roughly 0.059%. Sequencing was performed on CD4+ T cells from PBMCs. These receptors were collected from a human donor with multiple sclerosis.

V gene TRBV18 combines with J gene TRBJ1-2, with no clear D. The CDR3 spans 14 residues. Germline CDR1 and CDR2: KGHSH and LQKENI. The germline V and J ends were trimmed by 2 bases and 8 bases, with 15 bases remaining between them. DNA of the CDR3: TGTGCCAGCTCACCAACGGAGGGAAGATTCGGCTACACCTTC. Protein: CASSPTEGRFGYTF.

CDR3 sequence reads: CSATDVRRDTTDTQYF. CDR3 nucleotides: TGCAGCGCCACGGACGTTAGACGGGACACCACAGATACGCAGTATTTT. The gene calls are TRBV29-1 and TRBJ2-3; D might be TRBD1 (6 bases). V was pared by 7 bases and J by 2 bases, with 22 bases between. The CDR3 extends over 16 amino acids. CDR1 SQVTM and CDR2 ANQGSEA come from the germline V gene.

This clonotype has only one observation. The chain combines TRBV6-5 with TRBJ2-1, with D unclear. CDR3 length: 15 amino acids. CDR1 is MNHEY, CDR2 SVGAGI, per germline. Trimming shortened V by 0 bases and J by 9 bases, and 15 bases separated the two germline ends. CDR3 residues: CASSYSPPPRAEQFF. The CDR3 DNA is TGTGCCAGCAGTTACTCACCTCCCCCCCGGGCTGAGCAGTTCTTC.

This chain links TRBV4-2 with TRBJ1-4, with D perhaps TRBD1 (5 bases). This CDR3 is 18 amino acids long. Trimming stripped 0 bases from V and 3 bases from J, with 17 bases between. CDR1 is LGHNA, CDR2 YNFKEQ, per germline. CDR3 loop: CASSQDEAGIGPNEKLFF. The CDR3 DNA follows: TGTGCCAGCAGCCAAGATGAGGCAGGGATTGGCCCTAATGAAAAACTGTTTTTT.

The chain carries TRBV12-3 or TRBV12-4 and TRBJ2-2; D possibly uses TRBD1 or TRBD2 (5 bases each). V was trimmed by 1 base and J by 6 bases, leaving 12 bases between them. This CDR3 has 15 residues. CDR3 nucleotide sequence: TGTGCCAGCAGTTTAGATCCCGGGGCGCCCGGGGAGCTGTTTTTT. This gives the protein CASSLDPGAPGELFF.

The V call is TRBV20-1, the J call TRBJ1-5; no definite D call. This CDR3 is 15 amino acids long. Deletions cut 6 bases from V and 4 bases from J, with 19 bases between. Germline CDR1 and CDR2: DFQATT and SNEGSKA (reference sequence). The CDR3, as DNA: TGCAGTGCAACTAATCTAGGGAGGGTTAATCAGCCCCAGCATTTT. It encodes CSATNLGRVNQPQHF.

The J gene is TRBJ2-5, the V gene TRBV20-1, with D perhaps given as TRBD1 or TRBD2 (5 bases each). The V end was cut by 5 bases, the J end by 4 bases, with 17 bases between. CDR1 is DFQATT and CDR2 is SNEGSKA in the germline V gene (reference sequence). This CDR3 comprises 14 residues. CDR3 sequence (DNA): TGCAGTGCTGTACCGGGTCTGAGGGGAGAGACCCAGTACTTC. It yields the protein CSAVPGLRGETQYF.

The chain employs TRBV7-2 and TRBJ2-1; no clear D gene. Trimming left V 4 bases short and J 0 bases short, with 16 bases between. Germline CDR1 SGHTA, CDR2 FQGNSA. This CDR3 region has 17 residues. The CDR3 region has the DNA TGTGCCAGCAGCTCCCGACCCTCTAGGTCCTCCTACAATGAGCAGTTCTTC. Residues: CASSSRPSRSSYNEQFF.

The chain is built from TRBV7-3 and TRBJ2-3; D possibly matches TRBD1 or TRBD2 (5 bases each). Per germline, CDR1 SGHTA and CDR2 FQGTGA. Trimming cost V 6 bases and J 6 bases, with 16 bases left between them. CDR3 length: 14 residues. CDR3: CASSPGAWADTQYF. CDR3 bases: TGTGCCAGCAGTCCCGGGGCGTGGGCTGATACGCAGTATTTT.

V is TRBV12-3 or TRBV12-4 and J is TRBJ1-2; D remains unclear. V was pared by 11 bases and J by 4 bases, with 14 bases between. The CDR3 extends over 12 amino acids. The CDR3 here is CAARRPSYGYTF. The CDR3 coding sequence is TGTGCCGCGAGGAGGCCCAGCTATGGCTACACCTTC.

V and J are TRBV6-6 and TRBJ2-7; maybe TRBD2 (6 bases). This CDR3 region has 13 residues. Germline V CDR1 and CDR2: MNHNY, SVGAGI (reference sequence). Trimming took 4 bases from V and 7 from J, leaving 14 bases between them. CDR3 loop: CASSSGEYDEQYF. CDR3 nucleotide sequence: TGTGCCAGCAGTTCGGGGGAGTACGATGAGCAGTACTTC.

The V and J genes are TRBV9 and TRBJ2-3; D remains unclear. This CDR3 has 12 residues. The V end was cut by 0 bases, the J end by 6 bases, with 5 bases between. Germline V lookup: CDR1 SGDLS, CDR2 YYNGEE. CDR3 bases: TGTGCCAGCAGCGTAGAGTGGGATACGCAGTATTTT. Protein: CASSVEWDTQYF. Full variable domain (remainder filled in from reference TRBV9 and TRBJ2-3): DSGVTQTPKHLITATGQRVTLRCSPRSGDLSVYWYQQSLDQGLQFLIQYYNGEERAKGNILERFSAQQFPDLHSELNLSSLELGDSALYFCASSVEWDTQYFGPGTRLTVL.

The rearrangement uses TRBV20-1 and TRBJ2-5; D perhaps matches TRBD2 (6 bases). From germline, CDR1 is DFQATT and CDR2 SNEGSKA (reference sequence). This CDR3 comprises 13 residues. Trimming stripped 2 bases from V and 9 bases from J, with 16 bases between. CDR3 DNA: TGCAGTGCTAGACTAGCGACCCCAGCGGCCCAGTACTTC. As protein: CSARLATPAAQYF.

This clonotype has only one observation. V and J are TRBV29-1 and TRBJ2-3, with 13 bases lining up with TRBD2. The CDR3 spans 16 residues. Trimming at V came to 6 bases and at J to 3 bases, leaving 9 bases not matched to a gene. Germline V lookup: CDR1 SQVTM, CDR2 ANQGSEA. CDR3 amino acids: CSVANPGLAGTDTQYF. CDR3 in DNA: TGCAGCGTAGCAAATCCGGGACTAGCGGGAACAGATACGCAGTATTTT.

The J gene is TRBJ2-3, the V gene TRBV5-1; 13 bases are a match to TRBD2. From germline, CDR1 is SGHRS and CDR2 YFSETQ. CDR3 length equals 16 residues. V lost 4 bases and J lost 6; bases outside the gene matches: 8. For the CDR3, the DNA is TGCGCCAGCAGCCGAGACGGACTAGCGGGAGTTGATACGCAGTATTTT. Its protein is CASSRDGLAGVDTQYF.

The rearrangement uses TRBV3-1 and TRBJ2-7; the match to TRBD2 covers 7 bases. With 5 bases clipped from V and 5 bases from J, the junction kept 9 bases outside the gene matches. This CDR3 has 14 residues. Germline V CDR1 and CDR2: LGHDT, YNNKEL (reference sequence). For the CDR3, the DNA is TGTGCCAGCAGCGAAAGACTAGCTCTGGACGAGCAGTACTTC. This codes for CASSERLALDEQYF.